This entry features one TCR beta chain sequence. Its antigen specificity is not known. The input lacks base qualities; no much larger clone sits a single base away. Looking up the germline V gene (reference sequence) yields CDR1 SEHNR and CDR2 FQNEAQ. From its cysteine to its phenylalanine, the CDR3 spans 12 amino acids. Only the CDR3 portion is preserved as DNA: 36 bases, with reading frame beginning at the first base. Relative to germline, V is 8 bases shorter and J is 7 bases shorter, with 12 bases between their ends. In total, roughly 710 healthy bone marrow donors made up the cohort. Cohort members were all nominally healthy when sampled, although unrecorded immune exposures were likely present. The donor tested CMV seronegative, placing the donor among the 300 to 400 seronegative members of the cohort. A peripheral blood sample was collected from each donor, and TCR beta sequencing was performed on peripheral blood mononuclear cells. The Qiagen DNeasy Blood Extraction Kit was used to extract genomic DNA from the blood cell samples.

These data belong to a study of cytomegalovirus exposure and HLA in healthy donors (TCRdb year 2017). A note on the overall study: According to an earlier analysis of around 600 of the donors, about 190 million T cells yielded 90 million to 130 million unique TCR beta sequences and 276 Gb of sequence data. About 300 gigabases of sequencing data and 70 million to 100 million unique TCR sequences were included in an early release covering about 620 HLA-typed donors. The genetic ancestry cluster associated with self-reported Caucasian donors included 81% of the 398 genotyped donors. The study aimed to test whether cataloging public T cell receptors could reveal signatures of past pathogen exposure. The T cell repertoires of 670 or so subjects were profiled by immunosequencing and related to cytomegalovirus serostatus. Along with the approximately 620-subject first cohort, a separate validation cohort of approximately 110 different subjects was used. To predict cytomegalovirus infection status, the study combined high-throughput TCR immunosequencing, statistical association of individual TCRs with disease status, and machine learning. A later analysis re-analyzed previously published TCR beta repertoires from 666 donors and added high-resolution HLA genotyping to study TCR occurrence patterns. The later analysis used no new phenotypic data to find candidate immune exposures, relying instead on TCR beta sequences and their occurrence across donors. To decide whether each TCR beta V gene segment behaved as functional or pseudogenic, an earlier analysis of some 580 of the donors relied on high-throughput TCR beta sequencing. Donor age, sex, ethnicity and CMV serostatus were compiled alongside the repertoire data. In a later genetic analysis, genome-wide SNP genotypes for about 55% of the roughly 700 donors were used, and that subset was treated as a discovery cohort. Every discovery cohort repertoire had been produced on one sequencing platform. HLA typing covered class I and class II loci at four-digit resolution. The number of typed donors differed by locus: about 620-630 for A, B, C, DRB1 and DQB1; 500 to 550 for DQA1; approximately 600 for DPA1; and roughly 470 for DPB1. A handful of DR-DQ haplotypes were handled as single units for association and clustering because linkage in the cohort was strong. Among roughly 400 genotyped donors of the cohort, an average of about 240,000 unique TCR beta nucleotide sequences was sequenced per donor, of which roughly 17% were non-productive.

Library preparation employed the immunoSEQ multiplex PCR assay. For the multiplex PCR, a mixture combining 60 forward primers for TCR Vbeta segments and 13 reverse primers for TCR Jbeta segments was used. The CDR3 region of rearranged TCR beta genes was amplified from genomic DNA with a multiplex PCR assay. Amplified TCR beta libraries were sequenced as 87-base-pair reads on the Illumina HiSeq System. For the original study's pipeline: In a later analysis, roughly 80 million unique TCR beta chains were counted across the roughly 610 repertoires, and roughly 11 million of these chains were shared by at least two donors. A nearest-neighbor algorithm error-corrected the raw reads and collapsed the reads into unique sequences, merging closely related sequences to remove PCR and sequencing errors. V, D and J gene segments were assigned by aligning CDR3 sequences to IMGT reference sequences. For a sequence to be retained, a match of at least six nucleotides to both a V gene segment and a J gene segment was required. A rearrangement counted as productive if the CDR3 had no stop codons and remained in frame with V and J, and every other rearrangement counted as non-productive. Following IMGT convention, CDR3 was defined as the stretch from the second conserved V-encoded cysteine up to the conserved J-encoded phenylalanine. Sequences without an unambiguous match to a single V gene segment were excluded from the earlier analysis of about 640 of the donors. In an earlier analysis of approximately 500 of the donors, a V segment was called functional when productive rearrangements were above 56.7%, and segregating when the standard deviation between donors exceeded 5%. A statistical classification framework was built to diagnose cytomegalovirus status from the catalog of TCR beta chain sequences. In a later analysis, V and J genes were assigned by comparing TCR nucleotide sequences against IMGT/GENE-DB human TR gene sequences. In a later analysis, CDR3 sequences and most-parsimonious VDJ recombination scenarios were assigned using the TCRdist pipeline. A later analysis defined each TCR beta chain by its CDR3 amino acid sequence plus V-gene family, and excluded reads lacking a unique V-gene family. In a later analysis, 500 to 700 highly shared, low-generation-probability nucleotide sequences were removed to address suspected cross-contamination and a sequencing artifact. A later analysis calculated a clonal expansion index for each public chain from normalized within-repertoire ranks of inferred template counts. In a later analysis, generation probabilities were computed using a VDJ recombination model fitted to out-of-frame rearrangements, and the results were checked against IGoR. A later analysis scored TCR-TCR, TCR-HLA and TCR-CMV co-occurrence with hypergeometric tests, applying a repertoire-size bias correction to TCR pairs. A later analysis estimated false discovery rates by permuting HLA or CMV assignments 20 times. In a later analysis, co-occurring TCRs were grouped with DBSCAN, and TCRdist sequence similarity was added when clustering was performed within HLA-allele-positive subsets. Co-occurrence clustering excluded repertoires with fewer than 30,000 or more than 120,000 public chains, plus five with anomalous nucleotide sharing. TCRdb holds this immuneACCESS table with in-frame rearrangements only. Some clones are missing; in checked studies, unresolved V genes explain under half, and the rest has no known cause. The V and J calls and clone size are taken from that table; D and trimming were inferred from the DNA. This sample lists 85,000 to 130,000 clones; 75% to 85% were detected once. The ten biggest clones cover 0.9% to 1.5% of the sample.

Points the paper makes about the study in general: Several of the top co-occurrence clusters appeared to be linked to parvovirus B19, influenza, CMV and Epstein-Barr virus, according to a later analysis. The presence/absence analyses assumed that sequencing depth was roughly uniform across donors, and that assumption may not be true. Immune exposure information for the cohort was limited to CMV serostatus. Across donors, most TCR sequences were observed very rarely, whereas some public TCRs were present in many individuals. According to a later analysis, most CMV-associated TCR beta chains appeared to be HLA-restricted, and the HLA associations seemed to be driven largely by CMV exposure. Some IMGT-functional V segments, including TRBV6-2 and TRBV6-3, could not be distinguished by the 87-base-pair reads and were therefore excluded. A group of highly shared sequence variants was considered likely to be a technical artifact of the sequencing pipeline. A later analysis associated some 17,000 TCR beta sequences with specific HLA alleles at a false discovery rate of 0.05. When HLA alleles, especially DR and DQ, strongly co-occurred, attributing TCR associations to individual alleles was difficult. In a later analysis, the rate of TCR association differed among HLA loci, with DRB1 alleles having the most associated TCRs and HLA-C alleles having the fewest. An earlier analysis of some 590 of the donors showed that most TCR beta V segments appeared in productive rearrangements either about 87% or about 30% of the time, which broadly matched IMGT annotations. In this cohort, only TCR beta chains were sequenced, and detectable features were limited by the absence of alpha or paired-chain data. A later genetic analysis associated a missense DCLRE1C variant with V-gene and J-gene trimming of TCR beta chains, and an independent cohort replicated the association. A later analysis found that HLA-associated TCR beta chains were more clonally expanded and had lower generation probabilities than equally common non-associated chains. Cytomegalovirus status was reported to be diagnosed by the classifier with high specificity and sensitivity in both the original and validation cohorts. Seventeen rarely observed V segments, including chromosome 9 orphons, were excluded from the earlier analysis of several hundred of the donors because counts were too low. A total of about 180 TCR beta chains were listed by the study as associated with cytomegalovirus. Because HLA typing was missing for some donors at each locus, association tests included only the typed subset. According to the authors, the approach could potentially be generalized to other disease states and immunological phenotypes. Linkage disequilibrium might explain the correlated functional status among segregating V segments, but an unknown experimental factor could not be excluded. A further reported finding was that TCR beta sequences accurately predicted the HLA-A and HLA-B alleles for most subjects in the first cohort. Three of the identified cytomegalovirus-associated TCR beta chains were confirmed in vitro to be specific for cytomegalovirus antigens. Compared with the approximately 670-donor mean, donors in an Asian-associated ancestry cluster had fewer N-insertions in productive TCRs, according to a later genetic analysis.

The clonotype comes from a young woman in good health and CMV-seronegative. This chain is built from TRBV7-9 and TRBJ2-1; the D segment could be TRBD1, given 6 matching bases. What was sequenced was PBMCs. The sequence in DNA is TGTGCCAGCGGGGGCCCTCTGAATGAGCAGTTCTTC. Translated, it gives CASGGPLNEQFF.